A selection of T cell receptor beta chains follows, all from one sample in a study of blood T cell repertoires in COVID-19. The table came from immunoSEQ multiplex PCR; TCRdb's copy has only in-frame clones and leaves some out. Of 120,000 to 150,000 clones in the sample, 75% to 90% are singletons; the top ten hold more than 3%. Sequenced sample: PBMCs or T cells enriched from blood (not recorded which). Receptors were obtained from a man between 50 and 59 years old in a cohort exposed to, infected with or recovered from COVID-19 (not recorded which). The CDR3 runs from the conserved cysteine through the conserved F or W. The order of the fields is V gene, CDR3 protein.

>TRBV7-2
CASSPRLAGAYSGANVLTF
>TRBV9
CASSPSGDSYYEQYF
>TRBV5-4
CASSRTSGRIGETQYF
>TRBV10-2
CASSVAGGFQNEQYF
>TRBV6-2/TRBV6-3
CASSYGTGGVISGNTIYF
>TRBV3-1/TRBV3-2
CASSQVIAGTGSGNTIYF
>TRBV9
CASSVNSGGPQETQYF
>TRBV18
CASSPPSPVSEQFF
>TRBV3-1/TRBV3-2
CASSHDGEGSYNEQFF
>TRBV9
CASTSSGFSYNEQFF
>TRBV5-5
CASSSDPDRRGYNSPLHF
>TRBV7-6
CASSQRWTEPYEQYF
>TRBV6-2/TRBV6-3
CASSFTPELEQYF
>TRBV19
CASPDCQPDTEAFF
>TRBV5-1
CASSPGQGPYNEQFF
>TRBV30
CAWAPTGYNSPLHF
>TRBV6-1
CASSERHERKYF
>TRBV5-6
CASSSGGTGGFGELFF
>TRBV2
CASSEARRGNLPNTGELFF
>TRBV10-2
CASAQGPEAFF
>TRBV19
CASKLLAGGHEQFF
>TRBV7-9
CASSRYSGEETQYF